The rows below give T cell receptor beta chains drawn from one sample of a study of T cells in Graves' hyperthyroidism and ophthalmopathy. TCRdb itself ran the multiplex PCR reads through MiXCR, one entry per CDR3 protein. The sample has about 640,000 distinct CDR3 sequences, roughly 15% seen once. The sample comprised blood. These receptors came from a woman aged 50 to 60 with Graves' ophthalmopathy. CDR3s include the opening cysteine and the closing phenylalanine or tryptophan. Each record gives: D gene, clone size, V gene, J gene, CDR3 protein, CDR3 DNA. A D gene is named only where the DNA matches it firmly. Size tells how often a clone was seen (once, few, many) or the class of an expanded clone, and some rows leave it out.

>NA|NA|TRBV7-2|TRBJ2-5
CASSLDGGDQETQYF
TGTGCCAGCAGCTTAGATGGTGGAGACCAAGAGACCCAGTACTTC
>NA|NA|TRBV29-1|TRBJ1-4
CGVEVGGGRNEKLFF
TGCGGCGTTGAAGTTGGGGGGGGCCGAAATGAAAAACTGTTTTTT
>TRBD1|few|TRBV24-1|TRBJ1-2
CATSESGQRYGYTF
TGTGCCACCAGTGAGTCGGGACAGCGGTATGGCTACACCTTC
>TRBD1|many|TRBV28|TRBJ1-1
CASRRGQAARAFF
TGTGCCAGCAGGCGAGGACAGGCTGCACGCGCTTTCTTT
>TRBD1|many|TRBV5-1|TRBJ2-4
CASSLSGGAVAKNIQYF
TGCGCCAGCAGCTTGTCAGGGGGCGCGGTAGCCAAAAACATTCAGTACTTC
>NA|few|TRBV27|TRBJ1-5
CASSLTTTGHNQPQHF
TGTGCCAGCAGTTTAACCACAACAGGGCACAATCAGCCCCAGCATTTT
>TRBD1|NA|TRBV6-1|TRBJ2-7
CASSIGTGRLEQYF
TGTGCCAGCAGTATTGGGACAGGGAGGCTCGAGCAGTACTTC
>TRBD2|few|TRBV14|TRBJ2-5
CANSQPILAAGETQYF
TGTGCCAACAGCCAACCGATCCTAGCGGCTGGGGAGACCCAGTACTTC
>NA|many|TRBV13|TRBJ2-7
CASSFSGAASYEQYF
TGTGCCAGCAGCTTTAGTGGGGCCGCATCCTACGAGCAGTACTTC
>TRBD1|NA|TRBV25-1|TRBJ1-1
CASSEDSGRGDTEAFF
TGTGCCAGCAGTGAAGACAGCGGCAGGGGGGACACTGAAGCTTTCTTT
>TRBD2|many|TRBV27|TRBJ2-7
CASGAGVTYEQYF
TGTGCCAGCGGGGCGGGGGTTACCTACGAGCAGTACTTC
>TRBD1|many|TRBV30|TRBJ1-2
CAWSAGQGNYGYTF
TGTGCCTGGAGTGCGGGACAGGGAAACTATGGCTACACCTTC
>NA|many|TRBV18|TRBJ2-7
CASSPEQYEQYF
TGTGCCAGCTCACCGGAGCAGTACGAGCAGTACTTC
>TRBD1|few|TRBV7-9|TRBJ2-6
CASSLAQQGHSGANVLTF
TGTGCCAGCAGCTTAGCGCAACAGGGGCACTCTGGGGCCAACGTCCTGACTTTC
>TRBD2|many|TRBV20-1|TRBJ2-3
CSAVQLAGGLTDTQYF
TGCAGTGCCGTCCAACTAGCGGGAGGGCTAACAGATACGCAGTATTTT
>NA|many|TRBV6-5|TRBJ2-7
CASSYASEQYF
TGTGCCAGCAGTTACGCCTCCGAGCAGTACTTC
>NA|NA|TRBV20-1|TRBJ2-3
CSAQSPTGSTDTQYF
TGCAGTGCCCAAAGCCCTACGGGGAGCACAGATACGCAGTATTTT